This T cell receptor beta chain came from a study of shared clonotypes between healthy human individuals. This CDR3 spans 14 amino acids. Between the trimmed V and J ends, which lost 1 base and 4 bases, there was a span of 10 bases. The germline V gene encodes CDR1 SEHNR and CDR2 FQNEAQ (reference sequence). CD45RO-negative cells were positively selected for CCR7, leaving out terminally differentiated effector memory CD45RA+ cells. Several immunoSEQ plates received, in even portions, the genomic DNA of each subset. Some clones are missing from TCRdb's copy, which holds only in-frame ones; the method was immunoSEQ multiplex PCR. This table holds hundreds of thousands of clones, almost 95% found once.

This sequence was found in a young man in good health. Sequenced material: naive CD8+ T cells sorted from blood. The V and J genes are TRBV7-9 and TRBJ1-2; D not certain. CDR3 loop: CASSLVTDFYGYTF. In DNA form, the CDR3 reads TGTGCCAGCAGCTTAGTAACGGATTTCTATGGCTACACCTTC.